A selection of T cell receptor beta chains follows, all from one sample in a study of blood T cell repertoires in COVID-19. Data came from immunoSEQ multiplex PCR; TCRdb stores just in-frame clones and leaves some out. The table includes fewer than 75,000 clones, just over 85% detected once. Sequencing was carried out using peripheral blood. The receptors were sampled from a man aged 45 to 65 with active COVID-19. CDR3s include the opening cysteine and the closing phenylalanine or tryptophan. A D gene is named only where the DNA matches it firmly. The size entry is marked missing in some rows and otherwise reads once, few, many or a size class.

D: NA
J: TRBJ2-7
size: few
V: TRBV7-9
DNA: TGTGCCAGCAGCAGACAGTCCTACGAGCAGTACTTC
CDR3: CASSRQSYEQYF

D: NA
J: TRBJ2-2
size: few
V: TRBV6-5
DNA: TGTGCCAGCTGCCAAGGGAGCGGCACCGGGGAGCTGTTTTTT
CDR3: CASCQGSGTGELFF

D: NA
J: TRBJ1-5
size: NA
V: TRBV5-5
DNA: TGTGCCAGCAGCTTCAGGAACAATCAGCCCCAGCATTTT
CDR3: CASSFRNNQPQHF

D: NA
J: TRBJ2-1
size: NA
V: TRBV7-9
DNA: TGTGCCAGCAGCTTAGTCAGGGGACGTCGAGGTGAGCAGTTCTTC
CDR3: CASSLVRGRRGEQFF

D: TRBD2
J: TRBJ2-5
size: NA
V: TRBV14
DNA: TGTGCCAGCAGCCAAGATTCGAGCGGGGTCGGGACCCAGTACTTC
CDR3: CASSQDSSGVGTQYF

D: NA
J: TRBJ2-7
size: few
V: TRBV7-8
DNA: TGTGCCAGCAGATCCCAGATCGACAGGTGGGACGAGCAGTACTTC
CDR3: CASRSQIDRWDEQYF

D: TRBD2
J: TRBJ2-3
size: NA
V: TRBV7-9
DNA: TGTGCCAGCAACGGACTAGCGGAGATTACTAGCACAGATACGCAGTATTTT
CDR3: CASNGLAEITSTDTQYF

D: TRBD1
J: TRBJ1-5
size: NA
V: TRBV3-1/TRBV3-2
DNA: TGTGCCAGCAGCGAAGGGACAGGGACTCAGCCCCAGCATTTT
CDR3: CASSEGTGTQPQHF

D: NA
J: TRBJ2-1
size: NA
V: TRBV7-3
DNA: TGTGCCAGCAGCTTAAGAGGGGGTGCGACCTACAATGAGCAGTTCTTC
CDR3: CASSLRGGATYNEQFF

D: NA
J: TRBJ1-2
size: NA
V: TRBV3-1/TRBV3-2
DNA: TGTGCCAGCAGCCAAAGATCGGGGGGGTATAACTATGGCTACACCTTC
CDR3: CASSQRSGGYNYGYTF

D: TRBD1
J: TRBJ1-4
size: NA
V: TRBV18
DNA: TGTGCCAGCTCACCGACAGGGGAGTCGACTAATGAAAAACTGTTTTTT
CDR3: CASSPTGESTNEKLFF

D: TRBD2
J: TRBJ2-2
size: NA
V: TRBV10-3
DNA: TGTGCCATCAGTGAGCTCGCTAGCGGGAGTGCGGGGGAGCTGTTTTTT
CDR3: CAISELASGSAGELFF

D: NA
J: TRBJ2-4
size: once
V: TRBV10-1
DNA: TGCGCCAGCAGTGATTCAGGGGAAAACATTCAGTACTTC
CDR3: CASSDSGENIQYF

D: TRBD1
J: TRBJ2-1
size: once
V: TRBV5-5
DNA: TGTGCCAGCAGCGCTACCGGGACAGGGATACCCAGCTCCTACAATGAGCAGTTCTTC
CDR3: CASSATGTGIPSSYNEQFF

D: TRBD1
J: TRBJ1-3
size: NA
V: TRBV5-5
DNA: TGTGCCAGCAGCCTGGGACAGGGTGCCGCAAGCTCTGGAAACACCATATATTTT
CDR3: CASSLGQGAASSGNTIYF

D: NA
J: TRBJ1-2
size: once
V: TRBV11-2
DNA: TGTGCCAGCAGCTTAGAGGATACGGGGATTGGCTACACCTTC
CDR3: CASSLEDTGIGYTF

D: TRBD2
J: TRBJ2-5
size: NA
V: TRBV5-1
DNA: TGCGCCAGCAGCTTGTTTTGGGCGGGGGATTCAGAGACCCAGTACTTC
CDR3: CASSLFWAGDSETQYF

D: NA
J: TRBJ1-3
size: NA
V: TRBV19
DNA: TGTGCCAGTCAGCAGGGGCTTAGAGGAAACACCATATATTTT
CDR3: CASQQGLRGNTIYF

D: NA
J: TRBJ1-5
size: NA
V: TRBV4-1
DNA: TGCGCCAGCAGCCAAGCTCAGGGCAATCAGCCCCAGCATTTT
CDR3: CASSQAQGNQPQHF

D: NA
J: TRBJ2-1
size: NA
V: TRBV19
DNA: TGTGCCAGTAGTATAGTTGGGGCAGGGGAGTTCTTC
CDR3: CASSIVGAGEFF

D: TRBD1
J: TRBJ1-6
size: once
V: TRBV7-9
DNA: TGTGCCAGCAGCTTAGGAGGAGGGGGCTCCTCCTATAATTCACCCCTCCACTTT
CDR3: CASSLGGGGSSYNSPLHF

D: TRBD1
J: TRBJ1-1
size: NA
V: TRBV5-4
DNA: TGTGCCAGCAGCCACCGGGACAGGGGATCGGTAGAAGCTTTCTTT
CDR3: CASSHRDRGSVEAFF

D: NA
J: TRBJ2-3
size: NA
V: TRBV24-1
DNA: TGTGCCACCAGTGGTCGACAGATTAGCACAGATACGCAGTATTTT
CDR3: CATSGRQISTDTQYF